A selection of T cell receptor beta chains follows, all from one sample in a study of T cell repertoires in cytomegalovirus infection. Via MiXCR, TCRdb re-called the reads, giving one row per CDR3 protein. The data hold 65,000 to 95,000 distinct CDR3 sequences, with more than 3.5% observed a single time. Specimen: PBMCs. All receptors come from a human donor in good health (CMV status not recorded). Some clones in this sample may be carry-over from other donors' samples. CDR3s include the opening cysteine and the closing phenylalanine or tryptophan.

>TRBJ2-1|TRBV7-2
CASREGKRAGYNEQFF
>TRBJ2-5|TRBV7-2
CASTTLETQYF
>TRBJ1-4|TRBV12-3/TRBV12-4
CASRQDRETAEKLFF
>TRBJ2-5|TRBV4-3
CASSPGQTALLQETQYF
>TRBJ1-3|TRBV24-1
CATSDATPSGNTIYF
>TRBJ1-1|TRBV6-1
CASRIQGGTEAFF
>TRBJ1-5|TRBV28
CASTVLQGGSLNQPQHF
>TRBJ1-1|TRBV7-2
CASTSDRGRGEAFF
>TRBJ2-1|TRBV19
CASSIAGTMNEQFF
>TRBJ2-3|TRBV11-1
CASSLGPPGTIPDTQYF
>TRBJ1-3|TRBV29-1
CSARTGTGNTIYF
>TRBJ1-4|TRBV25-1
CASSVSGPSELFF
>TRBJ2-4|TRBV7-2
CASSLDFSPLAKNIQYF
>TRBJ1-1|TRBV6-5
CASSSGPTEAFF
>TRBJ2-1|TRBV6-5
CASSPLAGGLYNEQFF
>TRBJ1-3|TRBV4-3
CASTRTGGNGNTIYF
>TRBJ2-7|TRBV7-8
CASSRRGPSYEQYF
>TRBJ2-7|TRBV4-3
CASSQEGDRAYEQYF
>TRBJ1-3|TRBV11-2
CASSSIMGKGGNTIYF
>TRBJ2-3|TRBV6-1
CASSPLPTAPTDTQYF
>TRBJ1-1|TRBV29-1
CSATGQTNTEAFF
>TRBJ2-7|TRBV11-2
CASSSGQGAPYEQYF
>TRBJ1-1|TRBV20-1
CSARSGAALNTEAFF
>TRBJ1-1|TRBV7-8
CASSSFRTGWTEAFF
>TRBJ2-1|TRBV28
CASMDRGNEQFF